The sequence of this T cell receptor beta chain was determined in a study of OX40 agonist ivuxolimab in advanced cancers. Study details: The group had a mean age of about 64 years, ranged from about 20 to 90, and was roughly 80% male.

Study-wide results and limits: CD8+ T cells averaged more expanded clones than CD4+. Doses of 0.1 to 3.0 mg/kg were accompanied by clonal expansion of CD4+ and CD8+ blood T cells by week 6. Some of the nonresponding patients also showed low levels of normalized T-cell clonal expansion.

Sequenced by immunoSEQ multiplex PCR; TCRdb stores in-frame clones only, minus some. The table includes under 200,000 clones, around 94% detected once. Germline-derived CDR1 and CDR2 are SGHRS and YFSETQ. The V end lost 0 bases, the J end lost 0 bases, and 9 bases lay between the germline ends. CDR3 length: 15 amino acids. In regard to this clone: Its antigen is currently unknown.

The sequence was obtained from an adult with an advanced solid tumor such as melanoma, head and neck, liver or kidney cancer. Sample: CD4+ or CD8+ T cells sorted from blood, taken in a trial of the OX40 agonist ivuxolimab. The chain joins TRBV5-1 to TRBJ2-5; D remains unclear. The CDR3 sequence is CASSLVSGNQETQYF. The DNA of the CDR3 is TGCGCCAGCAGCTTGGTGTCGGGCAACCAAGAGACCCAGTACTTC.